The 4 T cell receptor beta chains below were found in one sample sequenced in a study of response to subunit inactivated influenza vaccine. TCRdb reprocessed the RT-PCR reads via MiXCR and lists one record per CDR3 protein. The sample lists 860,000 or so distinct CDR3 sequences, over 20% occurring once. Sequenced here: PBMCs from blood, sampled around 5 days after vaccination. The origin of the receptors is a man aged 50 or older who received an inactivated influenza vaccine.

This clonotype was picked up many times. The chain couples TRBV5-1 to TRBJ2-7; D ambiguous. The CDR3 sequence is 15 residues long. CDR1 is SGHRS and CDR2 is YFSETQ in the germline V gene. Trimming left V 1 base short and J 1 base short, with 12 bases between. The CDR3 loop is CASSLSSSRSYEQYF. CDR3 sequence (DNA): TGCGCCAGCAGCTTGAGTAGCTCTAGATCCTACGAGCAGTACTTC.

The V and J genes are TRBV7-9 and TRBJ2-7, with D unresolved. Germline-derived CDR1 and CDR2 are SEHNR and FQNEAQ (reference sequence). This CDR3 has 14 residues. V was pared by 1 base and J by 3 bases, with 10 bases between. The CDR3 is CASSLVGVGYEQYF. CDR3 DNA sequence: TGTGCCAGCAGCTTAGTCGGAGTAGGCTACGAGCAGTACTTC. Together with reference TRBV7-9 and TRBJ2-7, the CDR3 gives the full variable domain: DTGVSQNPRHKITKRGQNVTFRCDPISEHNRLYWYRQTLGQGPEFLTYFQNEAQLEKSRLLSDRFSAERPKGSFSTLEIQRTEQGDSAMYLCASSLVGVGYEQYFGPGTRLTVT.

The J gene is TRBJ1-5, the V gene TRBV4-1, with 10 bases identical to TRBD1. J was trimmed by 1 base and V by 1 base; bases with no gene match: 4. CDR3 size: 17 residues. Germline V gene data show CDR1 as MGHRA and CDR2 as YSYEKL. CDR3 in amino acids: CASSQVGTGVSNQPQHF. DNA for the CDR3: TGCGCCAGCAGCCAAGTGGGGACAGGGGTGAGCAATCAGCCCCAGCATTTT.

This clonotype came up a few times. The rearrangement uses TRBV10-3 and TRBJ1-4; the match to TRBD1 covers 7 bases. The CDR3 loop spans 20 amino acids. Germline V gene sequence: CDR1 ENHRY, CDR2 SYGVKD. Trimming at V came to 0 bases and at J to 2 bases, leaving 15 bases not matched to a gene. CDR3 sequence (DNA): TGTGCCATCAGTGAGTCCCCTAGACCCCGACAGGGCGCGACTAATGAAAAACTGTTTTTT. This codes for CAISESPRPRQGATNEKLFF.